This T cell receptor (beta chain) comes out of a study of blood T cell repertoires in COVID-19. Looking at the study overall: Sample material is recorded as cDNA or gDNA derived from T cells, B-cell-depleted T cells, or PBMCs.

Only in-frame clones appear in the TCRdb table, and some are missing; sequencing was by immunoSEQ multiplex PCR. The data show about 240,000 clones, approximately 86% seen once. V was clipped by 3 bases and J by 7 bases; unmatched bases: 5. The CDR3 runs 12 residues. Germline V CDR1 and CDR2: DFQATT, SNEGSKA (reference sequence). Those who participated ranged in age from about 18 to 89 years and resided in about 24 US areas. V and J are TRBV20-1 and TRBJ2-7; 8 bases are a match to TRBD1. The sequenced sample consisted of PBMCs or T cells enriched from blood (not recorded which). The sequence was obtained from a woman aged 40-49 years with acute COVID-19. The CDR3 DNA follows: TGCAGTGCTAGTCAGTACAGGGGGGAGCAGTACTTC. Amino acid sequence: CSASQYRGEQYF.